This T cell receptor (beta chain) was found in a study of T cell changes during pregnancy in multiple sclerosis. The count of this clone is one. J lost 5 bases, V lost 6 bases, and 7 bases had no gene match. CDR3 length: 13 amino acids. The germline CDR1 and CDR2 sequences are MNHEY and SVGAGI. Sequenced by immunoSEQ multiplex PCR; TCRdb stores in-frame clones only, minus some. In the table there are about 69,000 clones, almost 95% of which are singletons. The chain couples TRBV6-5 to TRBJ2-7; TRBD1 aligns across 7 bases. The sequence was obtained from a female donor in good health, enrolled as a control in a pregnancy study. The sample in question was peripheral blood, obtained in the third trimester of pregnancy. DNA of the CDR3: TGTGCCAGCAGCATCGACAGGGACAACGAGCAGTACTTC. Translating gives CASSIDRDNEQYF.